What follows describes a single T cell receptor beta chain. This clonotype came up once. What antigen it recognizes has not been identified. No quality values exist for individual bases; no much larger clone is one base distant. Evidence from one read is weak. These data come from a study of CD8 T cells in Susac syndrome (dated by TCRdb to 2018 to 2020). With respect to the entire study: Of the Susac syndrome patients who were sequenced, about eight were in clinical remission while five or six had clinically active disease. Whether CD8+ T cell activation and differentiation in Susac syndrome was antigen driven was tested using repertoire sequencing. At blood withdrawal, Susac syndrome patients were either therapy-naive, taking corticosteroids (in some cases with IVIg as well), or taking IVIg alone. Broader findings and caveats from the paper: The TCR sequencing and HLA analysis was acknowledged to have included a relatively small number of individuals. In patients with Susac syndrome, the CD4+ T cell repertoire showed no detectable clonal expansion.

RNA was extracted with the RNeasy kit and roughly 0.5 to 1 ug was reverse transcribed using random hexamers. TCR beta CDR3 regions were amplified with the immunoSEQ multiplex PCR assay covering 54 Vbeta and 13 Jbeta segments. To correct PCR amplification bias, a synthetic template baseline was used for both primer optimization and computational correction. In the paper's pipeline: Only productive sequences were kept, with reads annotated to V, D and J genes according to IMGT and analyzed in immunoSEQ Analyzer. Clonality was computed as one minus Shannon entropy normalized by log2 of the number of productive unique sequences. Public and private clones were assessed among the 100 most prevalent clones of each patient and control. A clone was defined as Susac-specific if it was absent from the healthy and MS cohorts, from roughly 990 published viral clones and from other ImmuneACCESS disease sequences. TCRdb passed the public sequencing reads through fastp at Q25 and MiXCR, retaining productive beta sequences. Each entry merges the rows of one CDR3 protein and shows their most common DNA and genes. The V and J calls were not made by the authors but by TCRdb's processing. A total of under 300,000 distinct CDR3 sequences appear in this sample, 90% to 97% of them only once. Under 0.12% of the sample comes from the top ten.

Peripheral blood CD8+ and CD4+ T cells from healthy donors, Susac syndrome patients and multiple sclerosis patients were profiled using high-throughput TCR beta sequencing. Recently defined diagnostic criteria for definite or probable disease were met by the Susac syndrome patients. Bulk CD8+ and CD4+ T cells were purified by magnetic negative isolation, while CD8+ TEMRA cells were enriched using FACS. Blood was collected in EDTA tubes and processed within 24 hours, with PBMCs isolated through density gradient centrifugation. PBMCs intended for TCR sequencing were cryopreserved in liquid nitrogen and were subsequently thawed in a 37 degrees C water bath. Purity of sorted or isolated CD4+, CD8+ and CD8+ TEMRA cells was at least 90%. The germline V gene supplies CDR1 KGHSH and CDR2 LQKENI. Germline trimming: 3 bases from V, 3 bases from J; junction bases outside gene matches: 5. From cysteine to phenylalanine, the CDR3 is 15 amino acids long. Of all the DNA, just the CDR3 is kept, 45 bases in frame from base 1.

The rearranged segments are TRBV18 and TRBJ1-5; 7 junctional bases match TRBD1. The sample consisted of CD4+ T cells from PBMCs. This TCR derives from a human donor with Susac syndrome. The encoded CDR3 is CASSPIQGYNQPQHF. The DNA sequence is TGTGCCAGCTCACCGATACAGGGGTACAATCAGCCCCAGCATTTT. When the CDR3 is completed using the reference TRBV18 and TRBJ1-5 genes on either side, the full variable domain is NAGVMQNPRHLVRRRGQEARLRCSPMKGHSHVYWYRQLPEEGLKFMVYLQKENIIDESGMPKERFSAEFPKEGPSILRIQQVVRGDSAAYFCASSPIQGYNQPQHFGDGTRLSIL.